This T cell receptor (beta chain) was observed in a study of shared clonotypes between healthy human individuals. The healthy adult donors were HIV-negative and reported no recent acute infections or vaccinations. Germline lookup yields CDR1 MNHEY and CDR2 SVGAGI. This CDR3 is built from 15 residues. Trimming took 5 bases from V and 0 from J, leaving 11 bases between them. Every immunoSEQ plate was one replicate of a subset's evenly spread DNA. Libraries were prepared by immunoSEQ multiplex PCR; TCRdb keeps only in-frame clonotypes and omits some of them. This sample has approximately 400,000 clones, with 96% found just once.

Sequenced sample: memory CD8+ T cells sorted from blood. The subset denotes: CD45RO+ cells pooled with CCR7-negative TemRA cells. The chain couples TRBV6-5 to TRBJ1-3, with D unresolved. The TCR was taken from a man aged 30 to 45 in good health. For the CDR3, the DNA is TGTGCCAGCAGTCCAAATAGTTTCTCTGGAAACACCATATATTTT. Its translation is CASSPNSFSGNTIYF.